This T cell receptor beta chain is from a study of beta chain features in type 1 diabetes. Of the isolated RNA, all was reverse transcribed, and so the sequenced material was expressed TCRB transcripts. Sequencing used immunoSEQ multiplex PCR; TCRdb keeps in-frame clones, though not all of them. This table has about 340,000 clones, around 8% appearing once. The table lists this clone with a few counts. The CDR3 length is 13 residues. CDR1 is MNHEY, CDR2 SMNVEV, per germline (reference sequence). Trimming took 8 bases from V and 7 from J; bases not matched to a gene: 9. This clonotype originated in a woman aged 18-29 years in good health. Sequencing was carried out using central memory CD4+ T cells from blood. V is TRBV27 and J is TRBJ1-2; 8 bases are a match to TRBD1. CDR3 protein: CASGATGASGYTF. DNA for the CDR3: TGTGCCAGCGGAGCGACAGGGGCGTCTGGCTACACCTTC.